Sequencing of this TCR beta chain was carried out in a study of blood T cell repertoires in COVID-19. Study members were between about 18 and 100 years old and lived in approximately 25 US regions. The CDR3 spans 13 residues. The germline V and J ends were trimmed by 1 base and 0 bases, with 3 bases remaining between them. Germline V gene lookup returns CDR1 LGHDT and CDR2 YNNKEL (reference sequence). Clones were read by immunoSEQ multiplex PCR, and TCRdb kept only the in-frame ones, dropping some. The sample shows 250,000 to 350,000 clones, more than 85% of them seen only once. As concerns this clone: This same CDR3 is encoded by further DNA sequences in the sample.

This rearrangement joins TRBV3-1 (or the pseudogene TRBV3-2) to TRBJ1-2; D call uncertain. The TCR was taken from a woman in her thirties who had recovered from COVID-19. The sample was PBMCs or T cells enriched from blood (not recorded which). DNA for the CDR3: TGTGCCAGCAGCCAAGCGGCTAACTATGGCTACACCTTC. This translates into CASSQAANYGYTF.